This TCR beta chain was documented in a study of OX40 agonist ivuxolimab in advanced cancers. Whole-study context: People who had prior anti-PD-1, anti-PD-L1 or anti-CTLA-4 therapy could take part, and less than 50% had some. Partial response was recorded in three patients: one hepatocellular carcinoma and two cutaneous melanoma cases.

Sequencing was performed with immunoSEQ multiplex PCR; in TCRdb, only in-frame clones are kept and a portion is missing. Of approximately 8,000 clones in the sample, 55% to 75% were seen once. The germline CDR1 and CDR2 sequences are MNHEY and SMNVEV (reference sequence). CDR3 length equals 13 residues. V dropped 4 bases and J dropped 2 bases, with 6 bases sitting between them. This chain links TRBV27 with TRBJ2-1; D is uncertain. This sequence originates from an adult with an advanced solid tumor such as melanoma, head and neck, liver or kidney cancer. The sequences come from CD4+ or CD8+ T cells sorted from blood, collected in a trial of the OX40 agonist ivuxolimab. The DNA for the CDR3 is TGTGCCAGCAGTTGGTCTCCCTACAATGAGCAGTTCTTC. As protein: CASSWSPYNEQFF.